This paragraph covers one T cell receptor (beta chain) sequence. Its antigen remains unidentified. Primers: 60 Vbeta forward and 13 Jbeta reverse. The assay was immunoSEQ multiplex PCR, and TCRdb's table has in-frame clones only and misses some. Of roughly 200,000 clones in the sample, 80% to 90% were seen once. Trimming at V came to 6 bases and at J to 5 bases, leaving 7 bases not matched to a gene. Germline V gives CDR1 MNHNS, CDR2 SASEGT. This CDR3 contains 13 residues. This sample is drawn from a study of cytomegalovirus exposure and HLA in healthy donors. Study outcomes and limitations: Earlier findings revealed that most TCR beta V segments proved productive either about 87% or about 30% of the time. The presence/absence work took it that sequencing depth was about the same across donors.

Source material: PBMCs. This rearrangement joins TRBV6-1 to TRBJ2-7, with 7 bases fitting TRBD2. The clonotype originates from a woman in her 30s in good health and CMV-seronegative. The CDR3 reads CASRWGRGDEQYF. CDR3 coding DNA: TGTGCCAGCAGGTGGGGTCGGGGGGACGAGCAGTACTTC.